The 31 T cell receptor beta chains below all came from one sample that was sequenced in a study of technical replicates of blood from a handful of donors (dated by TCRdb to about 2017). The library relied on the immunoSEQ multiplex PCR assay. The immuneACCESS repertoire file appears here via TCRdb, limited to in-frame rearrangements. These files lack a portion of the clones; in checked studies, under half of the deficit traces to unresolved V genes, and the cause of the others is not known. Present in this sample are 68,000 or so clones, about 89% of which were seen just once. Around 4.5% of the sample lies in the top ten. The specimen sequenced was PBMCs. The receptors were sampled from a human donor in good health. Some clones in this sample may be carry-over from other donors' samples.

The chain has TRBV7-2 and TRBJ1-5; D remains unclear. Germline V CDR1 and CDR2: SGHTA, FQGNSA. The V end was cut by 4 bases, the J end by 4 bases, with 8 bases between. The CDR3 length is 13 residues. The CDR3 sequence is CASSYGGNQPQHF. The CDR3 coding sequence is TGTGCCAGCAGCTACGGAGGGAATCAGCCCCAGCATTTT.

The CDR3 loop is CASSVVGGAGAGELFF. The DNA of the CDR3 is TGTGCCAGCAGCGTAGTCGGCGGAGCGGGGGCCGGGGAGCTGTTTTTT. The rearrangement uses TRBV9 and TRBJ2-2, with 8 bases lining up with TRBD2. From germline, CDR1 is SGDLS and CDR2 YYNGEE. CDR3 length: 16 residues. J lost 6 bases, V lost 0 bases, and 7 bases had no gene match.

Here the CDR3 reads CASSPASLGANVLTF. CDR3 nucleotide sequence: TGCGCCAGCAGCCCAGCTAGCTTGGGGGCCAACGTCCTGACTTTC. This rearrangement joins TRBV4-3 to TRBJ2-6; D is perhaps TRBD2 (5 bases). The CDR3 sequence is 15 residues long. Trimming cost V 4 bases and J 4 bases, with 11 bases left between them. Germline values: CDR1 LGHNA, CDR2 YSLEER.

The chain uses TRBV4-2 and TRBJ2-1; 7 positions match TRBD2. After removal of 1 base from V and 5 bases from J, the junction contained 14 bases not matched to a gene. The germline gives CDR1 LGHNA, CDR2 YNFKEQ. This CDR3 is 18 amino acids long. The CDR3 bases are TGTGCCAGCAGCCAAGTATTACTTGTGAGCGGGATAAACAATGAGCAGTTCTTC. Translating gives CASSQVLLVSGINNEQFF.

V gene TRBV27 combines with J gene TRBJ1-5; TRBD1 matches 11 bases. With V trimmed by 0 bases and J by 6 bases, 4 bases remained unmatched. The CDR3 sequence is 16 residues long. The germline CDR1 and CDR2 sequences are MNHEY and SMNVEV (reference sequence). Here the CDR3 reads CASSLSFGTGGQPQHF. CDR3 in DNA: TGTGCCAGCAGTTTATCATTCGGGACAGGGGGTCAGCCCCAGCATTTT.

This chain uses TRBV5-8 with TRBJ2-1, with 10 bases aligning to TRBD2. Germline V gives CDR1 SGHTS, CDR2 YDEGEE. The CDR3 loop spans 14 amino acids. The V gene end was trimmed by 4 bases and the J gene end by 8 bases; junction bases not matched to a gene: 6. The CDR3 bases are TGTGCCAGCAGCGGCCTAGCGGGAGTAGATGAGCAGTTCTTC. Its protein is CASSGLAGVDEQFF.

The rearrangement links TRBV5-1 to TRBJ2-1; perhaps TRBD1 as D (5 bases). Germline lookup yields CDR1 SGHRS and CDR2 YFSETQ. This CDR3 is 15 amino acids long. The V end lost 0 bases, the J end lost 2 bases, and 9 bases lay between the germline ends. CDR3 amino acids: CASSLASTAYNEQFF. The CDR3 DNA is TGCGCCAGCAGCTTGGCTTCGACAGCCTACAATGAGCAGTTCTTC.

This sequence joins TRBV10-3 and TRBJ1-5; maybe TRBD1 (6 bases). Trimming took off 2 bases at V and 1 base at J, with 15 bases between the two ends. The CDR3 totals 17 residues. Germline assignment: CDR1 ENHRY and CDR2 SYGVKD. DNA of the CDR3: TGTGCCATCAGTGAGCGGGACAAGGGAACGAGCAATCAGCCCCAGCATTTT. Translation gives CAISERDKGTSNQPQHF.

In its sample, this clone was seen once. CDR3 in amino acids: CASSLWDRGNSPLHF. CDR3 bases: TGTGCCAGCAGCCTGTGGGACAGGGGGAATTCACCCCTCCACTTT. V gene TRBV28 combines with J gene TRBJ1-6; 11 nucleotides align to TRBD1. V shed 6 bases, J shed 7 bases, and the junction held 5 bases outside the gene matches. The germline V gene encodes CDR1 MDHEN and CDR2 SYDVKM. This CDR3 region has 15 residues.

The chain joins TRBV5-1 to TRBJ2-7, with TRBD2 identical over 9 bases. There are 14 residues in the CDR3. Germline V gene lookup returns CDR1 SGHRS and CDR2 YFSETQ. V lost 3 bases and J lost 6; bases outside the gene matches: 7. The CDR3 DNA follows: TGCGCCAGCAGCTGGGGACTAGCATCTTCCGAGCAGTACTTC. Amino acids: CASSWGLASSEQYF.

The chain is built from TRBV9 and TRBJ1-1; unclear D gene. Germline values: CDR1 SGDLS, CDR2 YYNGEE. The CDR3 totals 14 residues. Between the trimmed V and J ends, which lost 2 bases and 1 base, there was a span of 9 bases. DNA for the CDR3: TGTGCCAGCAGCGTCTTGACGGGGAACACTGAAGCTTTCTTT. Protein: CASSVLTGNTEAFF.

This sequence joins TRBV5-1 and TRBJ2-1; TRBD2 aligns across 13 bases. Per germline, CDR1 SGHRS and CDR2 YFSETQ. The CDR3 has 16 residues. Trimming at V came to 4 bases and at J to 3 bases, leaving 4 bases not matched to a gene. Written as DNA, the CDR3 is TGCGCCAGCAGCCCGGGACTAGCGGGACACTACAATGAGCAGTTCTTC. It codes for CASSPGLAGHYNEQFF.

The chain has TRBV5-4 and TRBJ1-6; no clear D. CDR1 is SGHNT, CDR2 YYREEE, per germline (reference sequence). The CDR3 runs 14 residues. The V and J ends lost 9 bases and 2 bases respectively, with 12 bases between them. The CDR3 loop reads CATRLGTYNSPLHF. In nucleotides, the CDR3 is TGTGCCACCCGACTGGGTACCTATAATTCACCCCTCCACTTT. The whole variable domain, remainder taken from reference TRBV5-4 and TRBJ1-6, is ETGVTQSPTHLIKTRGQQVTLRCSSQSGHNTVSWYQQALGQGPQFIFQYYREEENGRGNFPPRFSGLQFPNYSSELNVNALELDDSALYLCATRLGTYNSPLHFGNGTRLTVT.

By sample fraction, this clone is large. V usage is TRBV6-5 and J usage is TRBJ2-1; 9 nucleotides match TRBD2. The CDR3 consists of 15 residues. Germline CDR1 and CDR2: MNHEY and SVGAGI. Germline trimming cut 6 bases from V and 6 bases from J; bases unmatched to any gene: 9. Here the CDR3 DNA reads TGTGCCAGCAGCCCGACCGGGACTAGCCGCAATGAGCAGTTCTTC. It yields the protein CASSPTGTSRNEQFF.

This clone was seen only once. The V gene is TRBV27, the J gene TRBJ1-2, with D perhaps TRBD1 (5 bases). The CDR3 extends over 13 amino acids. V was clipped by 6 bases and J by 2 bases, with 10 bases between them. Germline CDR1 is MNHEY and CDR2 is SMNVEV (reference sequence). CDR3 loop: CASRAGGNYGYTF. The DNA of the CDR3 is TGTGCCAGCAGGGCGGGGGGGAACTATGGCTACACCTTC.

The CDR3 region has the DNA TGTGCCAGCTGTCAGGGGGACTCCTACGAGCAGTACTTC. Protein: CASCQGDSYEQYF. The rearrangement joins TRBV6-5 to TRBJ2-7; TRBD1 agrees at 7 bases. From germline, CDR1 is MNHEY and CDR2 SVGAGI. The V segment lost 8 bases and the J segment 0 bases; nucleotides outside the gene matches: 4. This CDR3 comprises 13 residues.

The chain joins TRBV7-9 to TRBJ2-7; D is ambiguous. In germline, CDR1 is SEHNR, CDR2 FQNEAQ (reference sequence). The CDR3 sequence is 13 residues long. Trimming took off 3 bases at V and 6 bases at J, with 12 bases between the two ends. This chain's CDR3 is CASSFPGVREQYF. CDR3 bases: TGTGCCAGCAGCTTCCCCGGAGTCCGCGAGCAGTACTTC.

The V call is TRBV7-3, the J call TRBJ2-1; 11 nucleotides align to TRBD2. This CDR3 has 14 amino acids. The J segment lost 8 bases and the V segment lost 7 bases, leaving 7 bases of the junction unmatched. The germline gives CDR1 SGHTA, CDR2 FQGTGA. Here the CDR3 reads CASKSSGGAYEQFF. CDR3 nucleotides: TGTGCCAGCAAAAGTAGCGGGGGGGCGTATGAGCAGTTCTTC.

The V gene is TRBV7-6, the J gene TRBJ1-3, with 8 bases that match TRBD1. V gave up 5 bases and J gave up 2 bases; unmatched junction bases: 11. Germline lookup yields CDR1 SGHVS and CDR2 FNYEAQ. CDR3 length: 17 residues. For the CDR3, the DNA is TGTGCCAGCAGCCAAAGTCGGACAGGGTTCCCTGGAAACACCATATATTTT. It is translated as CASSQSRTGFPGNTIYF.

J is TRBJ2-7 and V is TRBV6-6, with TRBD2 identical over 10 bases. The germline CDR1 and CDR2 sequences are MNHNY and SVGAGI (reference sequence). V was clipped by 0 bases and J by 1 base; unmatched bases: 3. The CDR3 is 16 amino acids. The CDR3: CASSYSPSGRSYEQYF. For the CDR3, the DNA is TGTGCCAGCAGTTACTCCCCTAGCGGGAGATCCTACGAGCAGTACTTC.

The chain joins TRBV4-1 to TRBJ1-1; possible D gene TRBD1, 5 bases. V was cut by 4 bases and J by 4 bases, with 13 bases left in between. This CDR3 region has 14 residues. CDR1 is MGHRA, CDR2 YSYEKL, per germline. DNA for the CDR3: TGCGCCAGCAGCCTCGGGCAGGGCGGCACTGAAGCTTTCTTT. Translating it yields CASSLGQGGTEAFF.

This clone has just one count. This chain links TRBV10-3 with TRBJ1-1, with TRBD1 matching over 12 bases. The CDR3 totals 16 residues. V shed 4 bases and J 4 bases; nucleotides not matched to a gene: 7. The germline gives CDR1 ENHRY, CDR2 SYGVKD. CDR3 in amino acids: CAISASEGQGATEAFF. The CDR3, as DNA: TGTGCCATCAGTGCCTCCGAGGGACAGGGGGCCACTGAAGCTTTCTTT.

The V and J genes are TRBV29-1 and TRBJ2-3; D is perhaps TRBD1 (6 bases). The germline CDR1 and CDR2 sequences are SQVTM and ANQGSEA. CDR3 length: 12 residues. V lost 7 bases to trimming and J lost 6 bases, with 14 bases between them. DNA of the CDR3: TGCAGCGCCTACAGGGCCGGGGATACGCAGTATTTT. Its protein product is CSAYRAGDTQYF.

The chain carries TRBV6-5 and TRBJ2-1, with TRBD2 identical over 10 bases. CDR1 is MNHEY and CDR2 is SVGAGI in the germline V gene. The CDR3 is 15 amino acids. Germline trimming cut 5 bases from V and 7 bases from J; bases unmatched to any gene: 8. CDR3 sequence reads: CASSPRLAGWNEQFF. CDR3 nucleotides: TGTGCCAGCAGTCCCAGACTAGCGGGCTGGAATGAGCAGTTCTTC.

The chain uses TRBV9 and TRBJ1-2; 11 bases fit TRBD1. V was pared by 4 bases and J by 6 bases, with 5 bases of the junction left unmatched. The germline CDR1 and CDR2 sequences are SGDLS and YYNGEE. The length of the CDR3 is 14 residues. CDR3 nucleotides: TGTGCCAGCAGCCGGGACAGGGGGAACGATGGCTACACCTTC. This sequence encodes CASSRDRGNDGYTF.

This chain links TRBV27 with TRBJ2-7; 12 bases line up with TRBD1. The germline V gene has CDR1 MNHEY and CDR2 SMNVEV (reference sequence). The CDR3 has 15 amino acids. The V segment lost 5 bases and the J segment 6 bases; nucleotides outside the gene matches: 8. The CDR3 protein is CASSTYRDRGREQYF. CDR3 sequence (DNA): TGTGCCAGCAGTACCTACCGGGACAGGGGGCGCGAGCAGTACTTC.

The CDR3 reads CAWSADRGWEQYF. CDR3 nucleotides: TGTGCCTGGAGTGCCGACAGGGGGTGGGAACAGTACTTC. This chain connects TRBV30 to TRBJ2-5; 9 nucleotides align to TRBD1. Germline CDR1 GTSNPN, CDR2 SVGIG (reference sequence). CDR3 length: 13 amino acids. Unmatched junction bases numbered 8, after V lost 1 base and J lost 11 bases. The whole variable domain, remainder taken from reference TRBV30 and TRBJ2-5, is SQTIHQWPATLVQPVGSPLSLECTVEGTSNPNLYWYRQAAGRGLQLLFYSVGIGQISSEVPQNLSASRPQDRQFILSSKKLLLSDSGFYLCAWSADRGWEQYFGPGTRLLVL.

The DNA of the CDR3 is TGTGCCACCACAGGGACAGGGGCCTTTAAACTGTTTTTT. This sequence encodes CATTGTGAFKLFF. The chain recombines TRBV19 with TRBJ1-4; 10 nucleotides line up with TRBD1. Germline CDR1 is LNHDA and CDR2 is SQIVND (reference sequence). Trimming removed 10 bases from V and 11 bases from J; junction bases left unmatched: 10. This CDR3 is built from 13 residues.

V gene TRBV4-2 combines with J gene TRBJ2-7; the match to TRBD2 covers 9 bases. Unmatched junction bases numbered 12, after V lost 0 bases and J lost 3 bases. Germline V gene lookup returns CDR1 LGHNA and CDR2 YNFKEQ. The CDR3 spans 18 residues. The CDR3, as DNA: TGTGCCAGCAGCCAAGACATCACCGGGACTAGCTTTTACTACGAGCAGTACTTC. Amino acid sequence: CASSQDITGTSFYYEQYF.

This sequence joins TRBV18 and TRBJ2-5; 7 bases are shared with TRBD1. With 11 bases clipped from V and 4 bases from J, the junction kept 7 bases outside the gene matches. Germline values: CDR1 KGHSH, CDR2 LQKENI. The CDR3 loop spans 12 amino acids. CDR3 loop: CAGTRDRETQYF. DNA of the CDR3: TGTGCCGGGACCCGGGACAGAGAGACCCAGTACTTC.

The rearrangement joins TRBV14 to TRBJ2-2; possibly TRBD1 for D (5 bases). Germline V lookup: CDR1 SGHDN, CDR2 FVKESK. This CDR3 has 17 residues. V was clipped by 4 bases and J by 6 bases, with 21 bases between them. CDR3 coding DNA: TGTGCCAGCAGCCCCGTGTCGACAGTATTGTTTCCCGGGGAGCTGTTTTTT. Translated, it gives CASSPVSTVLFPGELFF. Using reference TRBV14 and TRBJ2-2 for the parts outside the CDR3, the full variable domain is EAGVTQFPSHSVIEKGQTVTLRCDPISGHDNLYWYRRVMGKEIKFLLHFVKESKQDESGMPNNRFLAERTGGTYSTLKVQPAELEDSGVYFCASSPVSTVLFPGELFFGEGSRLTVL.